Reported below is one T cell receptor beta chain. Using unique molecular identifiers, the investigators prepared the TCRbeta library. Each CDR3 protein gets one entry after TCRdb re-called the PCR reads with MiXCR. The repertoire consists of approximately 340,000 distinct CDR3 sequences, with about a tenth occurring once and the leading ten covering 2% to 2.5%. This entry belongs to a study of T-cell reconstitution after alpha-beta-depleted transplantation in children. The CDR3 has 14 amino acids. V gave up 5 bases and J gave up 11 bases, with 20 bases separating them. Germline CDR1 is SGHTA and CDR2 is FQGNSA.

The chain uses TRBV7-2 and TRBJ2-3; D is unclear. The clonotype comes from a human donor who donated a stem cell graft to a child with acute lymphoblastic leukemia. The material was PBMCs from the stem cell graft donor, obtained from the stem cell graft. The CDR3 is CASSPTNRVFRQYF. CDR3 sequence (DNA): TGTGCCAGCAGCCCTACGAACAGAGTCTTTCGGCAGTATTTT.